The 14 T cell receptor beta chains given below trace back to one sample, sequenced in a study of blood T cell repertoires in COVID-19. The data were produced by immunoSEQ multiplex PCR, yet TCRdb's version contains in-frame clones alone and is incomplete. The table includes 200,000 to 250,000 clones, roughly four fifths detected once. Sequencing was done on a sample of PBMCs or T cells enriched from blood (not recorded which). The receptors here all came from a man in his 60s who had recovered from COVID-19.

The chain recombines TRBV7-2 with TRBJ1-2; D not certain. CDR3 length: 13 residues. Per the germline V gene, CDR1 is SGHTA and CDR2 is FQGNSA. V was shortened by 3 bases and J by 8 bases, with 13 bases between the two germline ends. In nucleotides, the CDR3 is TGTGCCAGCAGCTTGTCTATGGAGGTCGGCTACACCTTC. Protein product: CASSLSMEVGYTF.

This chain links TRBV15 with TRBJ2-7, with 8 positions matching TRBD1. The CDR3 consists of 15 residues. CDR1 LNHNV and CDR2 YYDKDF come from the germline V gene (reference sequence). Trimming cost V 0 bases and J 1 base; bases outside gene matches: 2. The CDR3 sequence: CATSRDTGGSYEQYF. Written as DNA, the CDR3 is TGTGCCACCAGCAGAGATACAGGGGGGTCCTACGAGCAGTACTTC.

Details on this clone: This sample includes further DNA sequences coding for the same CDR3. V gene TRBV7-9 combines with J gene TRBJ1-4; TRBD1 agrees at 7 bases. V shed 4 bases, J shed 8 bases, and the junction held 7 bases outside the gene matches. Germline V gene sequence: CDR1 SEHNR, CDR2 FQNEAQ (reference sequence). There are 14 residues in the CDR3. For the CDR3, the DNA is TGTGCCAGCAGCTCGCGACAGGGTCGAGAAAAACTGTTTTTT. Its protein is CASSSRQGREKLFF.

The V and J genes are TRBV18 and TRBJ2-2; D might be TRBD1 (5 bases). Deletions cut 3 bases from V and 1 base from J, with 9 bases between. The CDR3 loop spans 15 amino acids. Germline V lookup: CDR1 KGHSH, CDR2 LQKENI. This chain's CDR3 is CASSPTQGNTGELFF. CDR3 bases: TGTGCCAGCTCACCGACCCAGGGGAACACCGGGGAGCTGTTTTTT.

Here the CDR3 reads CASSPPEGALNQPQHF. CDR3 coding DNA: TGTGCCAGCTCACCACCGGAAGGGGCCCTAAATCAGCCCCAGCATTTT. The chain is built from TRBV18 and TRBJ1-5; TRBD1 is a possible D gene (5 bases). The CDR3 is 16 residues long. The germline V gene encodes CDR1 KGHSH and CDR2 LQKENI. V was shortened by 0 bases and J by 4 bases, with 13 bases between the two germline ends.

The chain employs TRBV4-3 and TRBJ1-3; no firm D call. This CDR3 contains 15 residues. Germline CDR1 is LGHNA and CDR2 is YSLEER. V was trimmed by 5 bases and J by 0 bases, leaving 11 bases between them. The CDR3 sequence is CASSVGRYSGNTIYF. The DNA for the CDR3 is TGCGCCAGCAGCGTCGGGAGGTACTCTGGAAACACCATATATTTT.

The V and J genes are TRBV10-3 and TRBJ2-7; 8 bases align to TRBD1. The CDR3 is made up of 12 amino acids. Germline CDR1 ENHRY, CDR2 SYGVKD. The V segment lost 8 bases and the J segment 6 bases; nucleotides outside the gene matches: 6. CDR3: CAIRTGKGEQYF. As DNA, the CDR3 is TGTGCCATCCGGACAGGGAAGGGCGAGCAGTACTTC.

V usage is TRBV19 and J usage is TRBJ1-1, with D possibly being TRBD1 (6 bases). V lost 6 bases and J 5 bases, leaving 22 bases between the germline ends. The germline CDR1 and CDR2 sequences are LNHDA and SQIVND (reference sequence). CDR3 length: 16 amino acids. CDR3: CASRESRKQGNTEAFF. The CDR3 region has the DNA TGTGCCAGTAGAGAATCAAGAAAACAGGGTAATACTGAAGCTTTCTTT.

This clone came up a few times. The CDR3 sequence is CASSTPDYRGRGQYF. The CDR3 coding sequence is TGTGCCAGTAGTACCCCGGACTACAGGGGTCGAGGGCAGTACTTC. This chain uses TRBV19 with TRBJ2-7; D is perhaps TRBD1 (7 bases). CDR1 and CDR2 from the germline V gene are LNHDA and SQIVND (reference sequence). Between the trimmed V and J ends, which lost 4 bases and 9 bases, there was a span of 22 bases. This CDR3 has 15 residues.

The CDR3 nucleotides read TGTGCCAGTAAGGAGGCCCGCAATCAGCCCCAGCATTTT. It encodes CASKEARNQPQHF. The V and J genes are TRBV19 and TRBJ1-5; D is unresolved. The CDR3 spans 13 residues. V was pared by 7 bases and J by 2 bases, with 9 bases between. Germline CDR1 is LNHDA and CDR2 is SQIVND (reference sequence).

This chain joins TRBV11-2 and TRBJ2-3, with D hard to call. The CDR3 sequence is 12 residues long. Trimming left V 5 bases short and J 5 bases short, with 8 bases between. Germline CDR1 SGHAT, CDR2 FQNNGV. CDR3 residues: CASSESGDTQYF. The CDR3 coding sequence is TGTGCCAGCAGCGAGTCGGGAGATACGCAGTATTTT.

The V gene is TRBV18, the J gene TRBJ2-5; TRBD1 matches 10 bases. Germline CDR1 reads KGHSH; CDR2 reads LQKENI. Trimming at V came to 3 bases and at J to 7 bases, leaving 2 bases not matched to a gene. This CDR3 is built from 13 residues. The chain's CDR3 is CASSPDRGTTQYF. The CDR3 DNA sequence: TGTGCCAGCTCACCGGACAGGGGGACGACCCAGTACTTC.

This clone was observed once. The rearrangement links TRBV23-1 to TRBJ1-2, with 10 bases identical to TRBD1. TRBV23-1 is identified as an open reading frame with a role that is uncertain. This CDR3 spans 14 amino acids. The J segment lost 6 bases and the V segment lost 6 bases, leaving 7 bases of the junction unmatched. The CDR3 nucleotides read TGCGCCAGCAGGAGACAGGGGGCGGCTGATGGCTACACCTTC. This translates into CASRRQGAADGYTF.

The rearrangement links TRBV11-1 to TRBJ2-7; 9 nucleotides line up with TRBD1. CDR3 size: 14 residues. Trimming removed 4 bases from V and 3 bases from J; junction bases left unmatched: 4. CDR1 is SGHAT and CDR2 is FQDESV in the germline V gene (reference sequence). For the CDR3, the DNA is TGTGCCAGCAGCTACACAGGGGGCAGCTACGAGCAGTACTTC. It specifies CASSYTGGSYEQYF.